A single T cell receptor (beta chain) is shown here with its context. This record comes from a study of T cells after somatic rescue of genetic block. The CDR3 runs to 14 residues. The V gene's germline CDR1 is SGHTA and CDR2 FQGTGA. V lost 4 bases and J lost 7, with 17 bases in between. TCRdb's table, derived via immunoSEQ multiplex PCR, lists solely in-frame clones and lacks some. The data contain 10,000 to 15,000 clones, around 70% of them singletons. The chain couples TRBV7-3 to TRBJ2-7; tentatively, D is TRBD2 (6 bases). This TCR was recovered from a boy between 10 and 17 years old. The sequenced material came from peripheral blood mononuclear cells (PBMCs). CDR3 loop: CASSSPEGVREQYF. CDR3 coding DNA: TGTGCCAGCAGCTCCCCGGAGGGAGTGCGGGAGCAGTACTTC.